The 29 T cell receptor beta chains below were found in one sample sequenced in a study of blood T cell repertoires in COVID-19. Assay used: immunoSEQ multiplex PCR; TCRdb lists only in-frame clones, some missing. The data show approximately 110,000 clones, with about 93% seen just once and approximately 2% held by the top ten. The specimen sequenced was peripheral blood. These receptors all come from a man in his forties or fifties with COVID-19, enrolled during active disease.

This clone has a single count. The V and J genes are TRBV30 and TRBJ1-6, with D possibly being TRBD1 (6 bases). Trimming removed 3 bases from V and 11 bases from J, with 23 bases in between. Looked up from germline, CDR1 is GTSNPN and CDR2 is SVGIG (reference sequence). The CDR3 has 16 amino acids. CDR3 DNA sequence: TGTGCCTGGAGAGCCCCCCCCCGGGACATGGTTGCACCCCTCCACTTT. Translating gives CAWRAPPRDMVAPLHF. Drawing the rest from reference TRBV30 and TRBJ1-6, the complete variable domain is SQTIHQWPATLVQPVGSPLSLECTVEGTSNPNLYWYRQAAGRGLQLLFYSVGIGQISSEVPQNLSASRPQDRQFILSSKKLLLSDSGFYLCAWRAPPRDMVAPLHFGNGTRLTVT.

CDR3 sequence: CASSQDRAGRSYGYTF. As DNA, the CDR3 is TGCGCCAGCAGCCAAGATAGAGCGGGTAGGAGCTATGGCTACACCTTC. The genes are TRBV4-3 and TRBJ1-2; D unclear. This CDR3 has 16 residues. The germline V gene encodes CDR1 LGHNA and CDR2 YSLEER. V lost 0 bases and J lost 4, with 15 bases in between.

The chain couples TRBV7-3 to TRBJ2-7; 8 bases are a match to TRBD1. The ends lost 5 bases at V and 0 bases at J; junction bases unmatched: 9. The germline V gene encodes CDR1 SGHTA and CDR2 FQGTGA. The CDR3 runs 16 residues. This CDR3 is CASSPGGVGSSYEQYF. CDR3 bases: TGTGCCAGCAGCCCAGGGGGCGTGGGCTCCTCCTACGAGCAGTACTTC.

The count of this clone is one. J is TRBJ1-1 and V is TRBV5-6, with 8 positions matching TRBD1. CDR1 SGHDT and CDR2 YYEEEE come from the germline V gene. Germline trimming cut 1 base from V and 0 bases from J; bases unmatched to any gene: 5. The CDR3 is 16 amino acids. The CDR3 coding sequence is TGTGCCAGCAGCTTGTTCCAGGGGGCGGTGAACACTGAAGCTTTCTTT. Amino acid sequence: CASSLFQGAVNTEAFF.

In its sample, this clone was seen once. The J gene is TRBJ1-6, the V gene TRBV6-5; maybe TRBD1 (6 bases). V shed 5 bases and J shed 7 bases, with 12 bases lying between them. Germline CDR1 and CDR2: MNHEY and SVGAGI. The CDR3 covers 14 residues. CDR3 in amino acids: CASSSTGRNSPLHF. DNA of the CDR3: TGTGCCAGCAGTAGTACAGGGAGAAATTCACCCCTCCACTTT.

CDR3 loop: CASSVGLTGELFF. The DNA for the CDR3 is TGTGCCAGCAGCGTCGGACTTACCGGGGAGCTGTTTTTT. The rearrangement uses TRBV5-4 and TRBJ2-2, with D possibly being TRBD2 (5 bases). CDR3 length: 13 residues. The V gene's germline CDR1 is SGHNT and CDR2 YYREEE (reference sequence). V was clipped by 4 bases and J by 5 bases, with 9 bases between them.

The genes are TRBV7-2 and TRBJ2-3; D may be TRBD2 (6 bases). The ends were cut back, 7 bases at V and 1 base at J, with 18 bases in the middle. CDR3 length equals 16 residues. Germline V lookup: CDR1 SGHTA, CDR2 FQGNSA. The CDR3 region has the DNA TGTGCCAGCACCCTAGGGAATAGCGGAGGCACAGATACGCAGTATTTT. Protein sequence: CASTLGNSGGTDTQYF.

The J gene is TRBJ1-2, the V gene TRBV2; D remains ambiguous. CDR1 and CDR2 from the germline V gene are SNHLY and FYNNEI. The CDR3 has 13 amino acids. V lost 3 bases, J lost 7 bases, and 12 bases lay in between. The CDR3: CASSEEAAGGYTF. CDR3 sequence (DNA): TGTGCCAGCAGTGAGGAGGCAGCGGGTGGCTACACCTTC.

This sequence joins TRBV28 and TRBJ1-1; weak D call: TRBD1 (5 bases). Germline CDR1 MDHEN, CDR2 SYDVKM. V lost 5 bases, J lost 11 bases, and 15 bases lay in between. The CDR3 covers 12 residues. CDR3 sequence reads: CASSPLGGMAFF. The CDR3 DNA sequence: TGTGCCAGCAGTCCCCTTGGGGGGATGGCTTTCTTT. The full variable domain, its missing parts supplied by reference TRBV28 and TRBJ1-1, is DVKVTQSSRYLVKRTGEKVFLECVQDMDHENMFWYRQDPGLGLRLIYFSYDVKMKEKGDIPEGYSVSREKKERFSLILESASTNQTSMYLCASSPLGGMAFFGQGTRLTVV.

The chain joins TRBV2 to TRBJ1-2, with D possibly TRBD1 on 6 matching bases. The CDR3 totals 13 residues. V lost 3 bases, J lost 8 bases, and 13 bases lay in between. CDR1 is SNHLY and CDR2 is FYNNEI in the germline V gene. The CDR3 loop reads CASSDKGDPGYTF. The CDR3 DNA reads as TGTGCCAGCAGTGATAAGGGGGATCCGGGCTACACCTTC.

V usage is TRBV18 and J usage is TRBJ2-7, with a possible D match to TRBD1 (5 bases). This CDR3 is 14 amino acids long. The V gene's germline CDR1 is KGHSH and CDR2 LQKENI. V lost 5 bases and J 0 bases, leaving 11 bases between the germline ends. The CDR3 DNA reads TGTGCCAGCTCAGCGAGACAGAACTCCTACGAGCAGTACGTC. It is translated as CASSARQNSYEQYV.

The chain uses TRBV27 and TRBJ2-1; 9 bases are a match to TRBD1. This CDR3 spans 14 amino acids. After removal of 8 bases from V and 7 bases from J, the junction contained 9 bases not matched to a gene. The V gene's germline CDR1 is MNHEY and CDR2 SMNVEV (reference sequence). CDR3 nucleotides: TGTGCCAGCCTAGGGGACAGGGCGCCTAATGAGCAGTTCTTC. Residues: CASLGDRAPNEQFF.

Here the CDR3 DNA reads TGTGCCAGCAGTGAAGCGCAGGGGACAGGGAGAAAAGGGGAGCTGTTTTTT. It encodes CASSEAQGTGRKGELFF. This chain uses TRBV2 with TRBJ2-2; 9 bases agree with TRBD1. This CDR3 region has 17 residues. The J segment lost 8 bases and the V segment lost 0 bases, leaving 10 bases of the junction unmatched. In germline, CDR1 is SNHLY, CDR2 FYNNEI.

The CDR3 loop is CASSYSGRGTDTQYF. CDR3 DNA: TGTGCCAGCAGTTACTCTGGGCGGGGCACAGATACGCAGTATTTT. This chain connects TRBV6-5 to TRBJ2-3, with D perhaps TRBD2 (5 bases). This CDR3 comprises 15 residues. Germline CDR1 is MNHEY and CDR2 is SVGAGI. V was pared by 0 bases and J by 1 base, with 8 bases between.

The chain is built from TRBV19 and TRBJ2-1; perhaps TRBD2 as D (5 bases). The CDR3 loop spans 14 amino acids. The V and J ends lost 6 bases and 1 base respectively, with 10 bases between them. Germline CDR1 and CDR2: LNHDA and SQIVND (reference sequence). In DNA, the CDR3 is TGTGCCAGTAGAGACGGCGGGTCCTACAATGAGCAGTTCTTC. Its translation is CASRDGGSYNEQFF.

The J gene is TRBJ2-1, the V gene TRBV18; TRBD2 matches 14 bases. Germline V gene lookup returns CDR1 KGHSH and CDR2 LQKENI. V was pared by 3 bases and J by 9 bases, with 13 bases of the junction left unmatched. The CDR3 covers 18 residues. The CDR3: CASSPSPGLAGEKGEQFF. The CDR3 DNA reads TGTGCCAGCTCACCGTCTCCGGGACTAGCGGGAGAAAAGGGTGAGCAGTTCTTC. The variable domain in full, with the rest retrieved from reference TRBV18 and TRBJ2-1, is NAGVMQNPRHLVRRRGQEARLRCSPMKGHSHVYWYRQLPEEGLKFMVYLQKENIIDESGMPKERFSAEFPKEGPSILRIQQVVRGDSAAYFCASSPSPGLAGEKGEQFFGPGTRLTVL.

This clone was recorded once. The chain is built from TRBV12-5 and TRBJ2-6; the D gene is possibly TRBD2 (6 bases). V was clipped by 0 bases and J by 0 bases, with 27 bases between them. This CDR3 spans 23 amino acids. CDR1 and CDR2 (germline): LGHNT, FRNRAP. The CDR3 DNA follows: TGTGCTAGTGGTTTGGTATTAAATCGTGGAGGGCCTAAAACTTCCTCTGGGGCCAACGTCCTGACTTTC. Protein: CASGLVLNRGGPKTSSGANVLTF.

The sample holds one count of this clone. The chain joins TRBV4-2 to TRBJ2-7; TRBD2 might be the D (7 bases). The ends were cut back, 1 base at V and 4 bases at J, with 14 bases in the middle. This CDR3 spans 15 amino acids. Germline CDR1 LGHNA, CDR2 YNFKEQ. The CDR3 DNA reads TGTGCCAGCAGCCAAGGAAGGGGGGGAGGGTACGAGCAGTACTTC. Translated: CASSQGRGGGYEQYF.

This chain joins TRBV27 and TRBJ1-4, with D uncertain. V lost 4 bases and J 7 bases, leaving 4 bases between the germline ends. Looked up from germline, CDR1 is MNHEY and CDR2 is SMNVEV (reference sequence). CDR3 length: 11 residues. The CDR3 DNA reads TGTGCCAGCAGTTCAGGTGAAAAACTGTTTTTT. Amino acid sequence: CASSSGEKLFF.

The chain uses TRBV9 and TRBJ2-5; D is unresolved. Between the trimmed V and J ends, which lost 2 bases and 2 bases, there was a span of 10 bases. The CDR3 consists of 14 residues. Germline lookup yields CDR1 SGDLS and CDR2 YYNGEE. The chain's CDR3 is CASSVHAVQETQYF. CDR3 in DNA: TGTGCCAGCAGCGTCCATGCGGTACAAGAGACCCAGTACTTC.

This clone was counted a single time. The CDR3 reads CASSHGTGIYGYTF. For the CDR3, the DNA is TGTGCCAGCAGCCACGGGACAGGGATCTATGGCTACACCTTC. The chain has TRBV5-6 and TRBJ1-2; 9 positions match TRBD1. Germline V gene sequence: CDR1 SGHDT, CDR2 YYEEEE. V lost 4 bases, J lost 4 bases, and 5 bases stayed unmatched. The CDR3 is 14 residues long.

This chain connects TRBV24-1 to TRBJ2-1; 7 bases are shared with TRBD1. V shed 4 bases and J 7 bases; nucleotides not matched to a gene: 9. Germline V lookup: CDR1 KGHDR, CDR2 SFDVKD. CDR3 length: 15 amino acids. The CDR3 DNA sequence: TGTGCCACCAGTGACCCTACCAGGGGGAAGAATGAGCAGTTCTTC. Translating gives CATSDPTRGKNEQFF.

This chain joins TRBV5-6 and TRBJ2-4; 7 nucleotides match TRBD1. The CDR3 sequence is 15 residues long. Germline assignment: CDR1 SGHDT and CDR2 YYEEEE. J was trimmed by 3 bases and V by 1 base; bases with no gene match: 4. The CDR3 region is CASSLLTGDKNIQYF. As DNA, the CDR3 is TGTGCCAGCAGCTTGCTAACAGGGGACAAAAACATTCAGTACTTC.

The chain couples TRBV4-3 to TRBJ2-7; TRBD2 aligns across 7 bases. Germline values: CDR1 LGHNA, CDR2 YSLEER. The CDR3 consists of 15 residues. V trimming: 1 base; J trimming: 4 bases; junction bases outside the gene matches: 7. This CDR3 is CASSQATSESYEQYF. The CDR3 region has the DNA TGCGCCAGCAGCCAAGCCACTAGCGAGTCTTACGAGCAGTACTTC.

The CDR3 spells CASSLGQDNYGYTF. The CDR3 coding sequence is TGCGCCAGCAGCTTGGGACAGGACAACTATGGCTACACCTTC. This chain links TRBV5-1 with TRBJ1-2, with D maybe TRBD1 (6 bases). Germline values: CDR1 SGHRS, CDR2 YFSETQ. The CDR3 sequence is 14 residues long. Trimming removed 0 bases from V and 2 bases from J, with 8 bases in between.

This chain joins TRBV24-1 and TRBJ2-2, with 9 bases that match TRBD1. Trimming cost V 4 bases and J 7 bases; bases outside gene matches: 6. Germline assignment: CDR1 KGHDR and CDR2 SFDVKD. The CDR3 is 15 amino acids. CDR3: CATSDTGQGNGELFF. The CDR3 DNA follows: TGTGCCACCAGTGACACGGGACAGGGTAACGGGGAGCTGTTTTTT.

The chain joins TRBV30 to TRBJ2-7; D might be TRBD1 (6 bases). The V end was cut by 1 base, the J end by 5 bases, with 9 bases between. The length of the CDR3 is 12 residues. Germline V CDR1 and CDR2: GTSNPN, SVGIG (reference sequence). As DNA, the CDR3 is TGTGCCTGGAGTGCCCCAGGGGACGAGCAGTACTTC. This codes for CAWSAPGDEQYF.

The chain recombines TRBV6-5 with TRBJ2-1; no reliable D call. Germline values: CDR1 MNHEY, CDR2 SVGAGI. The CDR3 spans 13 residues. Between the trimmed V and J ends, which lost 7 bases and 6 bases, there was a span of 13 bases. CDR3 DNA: TGTGCCAGCACCTCGACTGGGTTCAATGAGCAGTTCTTC. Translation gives CASTSTGFNEQFF.

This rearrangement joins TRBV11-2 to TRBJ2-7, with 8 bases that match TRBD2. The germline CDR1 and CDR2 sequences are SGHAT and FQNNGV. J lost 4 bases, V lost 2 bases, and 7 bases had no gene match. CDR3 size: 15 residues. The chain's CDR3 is CASSLTGLGGYEQYV. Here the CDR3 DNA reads TGTGCCAGCAGCTTAACGGGACTAGGCGGATACGAGCAGTACGTC.